What follows describes a single T cell receptor beta chain. This clone was detected only a few times. Its antigen is currently not known. No much larger clone is present one base from it, and per-base qualities are unavailable. The germline V end is reduced by 7 bases and the J end by 3 bases; junction bases left unmatched: 10. CDR1 LNHDA and CDR2 SQIVND were looked up in the germline V gene (reference sequence). Inclusive of the bounding cysteine and phenylalanine, the CDR3 is 17 residues long. Only CDR3 DNA is held: 51 bases, read in frame from base 1. The immunoSEQ Assay, a bias-controlled multiplex PCR, was used to amplify TCRbeta CDR3 regions from genomic DNA. Turning to the authors' computational methods: The number of nucleated cells in each sample was estimated from the amplification of reference gene primers within the assay. To quantify the absolute abundance of each unique TCRbeta CDR3 rearrangement, sequence reads were collapsed and filtered. For each sample, productive Simpson clonality was calculated by taking the square root of Simpson's diversity index across productive rearrangements. As stored in TCRdb, this immuneACCESS dataset retains in-frame rearrangements with V and J assigned. A fraction of the clones does not appear; measured against another copy, unresolved V genes explain less than half of the discrepancy, and the remainder lacks a known reason. Clonal size and the V and J genes are those of that table, whereas D and trimming came from the DNA. In all, the sample holds fewer than 65,000 clones, and approximately 90% of those were seen once. The ten top clones hold 3% to 5% of the sample.

This sample is drawn from a study of blood T cell repertoires in COVID-19 (dated by TCRdb to about 2020). For context, the study as a whole: Samples covering the acute and convalescent phases of COVID-19 were provided by collaborators in the United States, Italy and Spain. The samples were drawn from the first 160 participants of the ongoing ImmuneRACE study and from over a thousand subjects provided by 6 global collaborators. Where available, HLA class I and class II types were obtained from metadata supplied by the sample provider rather than from assay-based typing. Deeply sampled blood TCRbeta repertoires from subjects exposed to, actively infected with, or recovered from COVID-19 were included in the dataset. The prospective study material was composed of cDNA or gDNA derived from T cells, B-cell-depleted T cells, or PBMCs. Nearly every sample came with metadata listing a de-identified subject ID, COVID-19 status, age in years and sex. The repertoires were released in a freely available public database intended as a resource for research on the immune response to SARS-CoV-2. What the work shows at the level of the full study, not this receptor alone: The quantity of clinical and demographic metadata differed by source and by participant and was supplied without curation.

Each collaborating institution followed its own protocols to collect whole blood in K2EDTA tubes. For TCRbeta analysis, collaborator samples were shipped as frozen whole blood, as isolated PBMCs, or as DNA extracted from either sample type. The clonotype was recovered from a man between 45 and 60 years old with acute or convalescent COVID-19. Sequencing used peripheral blood. The rearranged segments are TRBV19 and TRBJ2-3, with 13 central nucleotides matching TRBD2. CDR3 loop: CASKSKLAGGPTDTQYF. In nucleotide form, the sequence is TGTGCCAGTAAATCAAAACTAGCGGGAGGGCCAACAGATACGCAGTATTTT. When the CDR3 is completed using the reference TRBV19 and TRBJ2-3 genes on either side, the full variable domain is DGGITQSPKYLFRKEGQNVTLSCEQNLNHDAMYWYRQDPGQGLRLIYYSQIVNDFQKGDIAEGYSVSREKKESFPLTVTSAQKNPTAFYLCASKSKLAGGPTDTQYFGPGTRLTVL.